This is a list of T cell receptor beta chains from one sample in a study of shared clonotypes between healthy human individuals. Profiling relied on immunoSEQ multiplex PCR, and the TCRdb table lists in-frame clones only, not all of them. In the table there are around 480,000 clones, roughly 85% of which are singletons. The specimen was PBMCs. The receptors come from a woman between 40 and 50 years old in good health. Some clones in this sample may be carry-over from other donors' samples. The CDR3 runs from the conserved cysteine through the conserved F or W. A D gene is named only where the DNA matches it firmly. Size is stated for part of the rows, as once, few or many counts, or as a class when the clone is expanded.

V	D	size	J	CDR3	DNA
TRBV28	TRBD2	.	TRBJ2-1	CASSFGLAGGSSYNEQFF	TGTGCCAGCAGCTTCGGACTAGCGGGTGGAAGCTCCTACAATGAGCAGTTCTTC
TRBV5-6	.	few	TRBJ2-5	CASSQVGEGDKTQYF	TGTGCCAGCAGCCAAGTTGGGGAGGGGGATAAGACCCAGTACTTC
TRBV28	TRBD1	few	TRBJ2-2	CASRTVSGQYNTGELFF	TGTGCCAGCAGAACAGTGTCGGGACAGTATAACACCGGGGAGCTGTTTTTT
TRBV5-1	TRBD2	.	TRBJ2-5	CASSRSAGEETQYF	TGCGCCAGCAGCCGCTCGGCGGGAGAAGAGACCCAGTACTTC
TRBV6-5	.	.	TRBJ1-1	CASSYGAGLDTEAFF	TGTGCCAGCAGTTACGGCGCGGGCCTGGACACTGAAGCTTTCTTT
TRBV5-6	.	.	TRBJ2-1	CASSFGRSAAYNEQFF	TGTGCCAGCAGCTTTGGCAGGAGTGCCGCCTACAATGAGCAGTTCTTC
TRBV28	TRBD1	.	TRBJ2-7	CASSTTGQGVGDEQYF	TGTGCCAGCAGTACGACCGGACAGGGGGTAGGCGACGAGCAGTACTTC
TRBV7-2	.	.	TRBJ2-3	CASSLAWGRITDTQYF	TGTGCCAGCAGCTTAGCATGGGGGCGGATCACAGATACGCAGTATTTT
TRBV29-1	TRBD1	.	TRBJ2-7	CSVSGTGGWRGAYEQYF	TGCAGCGTATCCGGGACAGGGGGTTGGCGGGGCGCCTACGAGCAGTACTTC
TRBV10-2	.	.	TRBJ1-2	CASSYTRGTNYGYTF	TGCGCCAGCAGCTACACCAGGGGAACTAACTATGGCTACACCTTC
TRBV7-9	.	.	TRBJ2-5	CASSILYQETQYF	TGTGCCAGCAGCATCCTGTACCAAGAGACCCAGTACTTC
TRBV13	TRBD2	few	TRBJ2-5	CASSHRGSGSAGETQYF	TGTGCCAGCAGCCACCGGGGTAGCGGGAGTGCGGGGGAGACCCAGTACTTC
TRBV19	.	.	TRBJ1-1	CASSILAGAKNTEAFF	TGTGCCAGTAGTATATTAGCGGGAGCCAAGAACACTGAAGCTTTCTTT
TRBV5-6	.	.	TRBJ2-1	CASSLAGWAGTYNEQFF	TGTGCCAGCAGCTTGGCGGGATGGGCCGGGACCTACAATGAGCAGTTCTTC
TRBV4-3	TRBD1	.	TRBJ1-4	CASSPGQGREKLFF	TGCGCCAGCAGCCCCGGACAGGGACGTGAAAAACTGTTTTTT
TRBV9	.	.	TRBJ1-1	CASSLEIQLEAFF	TGTGCCAGCAGCCTCGAGATCCAATTGGAAGCTTTCTTT
TRBV25-1	.	.	TRBJ1-1	CASSDPYTEAFF	TGTGCCAGCAGTGACCCTTACACTGAAGCTTTCTTT
TRBV6-1	.	.	TRBJ2-3	CASSLTDGKTDTQYF	TGTGCCAGCAGTTTGACAGATGGAAAGACAGATACGCAGTATTTT
TRBV5-5	.	.	TRBJ1-5	CASSLDFYQPQHF	TGTGCCAGCAGCTTGGACTTCTATCAGCCCCAGCATTTT
TRBV4-3	TRBD2	few	TRBJ2-5	CASSQGGTSGRWETQYF	TGCGCCAGCAGCCAGGGCGGGACTAGCGGGAGATGGGAGACCCAGTACTTC
TRBV9	TRBD1	once	TRBJ2-2	CASSGWDRQGASTGELFF	TGTGCCAGCAGCGGGTGGGATAGACAGGGGGCGAGCACCGGGGAGCTGTTTTTT
TRBV5-1	.	.	TRBJ1-1	CASSFNSGQEAFF	TGCGCCAGCAGCTTCAATAGTGGACAAGAAGCTTTCTTT
TRBV19	.	.	TRBJ2-7	CASSIEAGRTYEQYF	TGTGCCAGTAGTATAGAGGCAGGGCGGACCTACGAGCAGTACTTC
TRBV29-1	.	.	TRBJ2-1	CSGGEVRYNEQFF	TGCAGCGGCGGGGAGGTTAGATACAATGAGCAGTTCTTC